Shown below are 19 T cell receptor beta chains from a single sample sequenced in a study of identical twins. TCRdb redid the calling of the 5' RACE reads with MiXCR, one entry per CDR3 protein. The sample holds around 250,000 distinct CDR3 sequences, approximately 11% seen once. These sequences were also reported in another study, on yellow fever vaccine responses in identical twins.

Material for sequencing was memory (CD45RO+) T cells sorted from blood. The receptors stem from a woman aged 18-29 years in good health.

This clonotype has at least ten counts. The chain has TRBV6-2 or TRBV6-3 and TRBJ2-2, with unresolved D. Trimming removed 2 bases from V and 5 bases from J, with 12 bases in between. This CDR3 is built from 15 residues. Germline-derived CDR1 and CDR2 are MNHEY and SVGEGT. CDR3 DNA: TGTGCCAGCAGTTACGGGCGGATGGAGACCGGGGAGCTGTTTTTT. This codes for CASSYGRMETGELFF.

Many counts were recorded for this clonotype. The rearrangement links TRBV29-1 to TRBJ2-2; D uncertain. Trimming left V 5 bases short and J 1 base short, with 8 bases between. The germline V gene has CDR1 SQVTM and CDR2 ANQGSEA. This CDR3 comprises 13 residues. CDR3 DNA: TGCAGCGTTTTCGGCTTGAACACCGGGGAGCTGTTTTTT. Protein: CSVFGLNTGELFF.

This clonotype showed up many times. This sequence joins TRBV2 and TRBJ2-1; 7 nucleotides match TRBD2. The germline CDR1 and CDR2 sequences are SNHLY and FYNNEI. V was pared by 3 bases and J by 8 bases, with 4 bases of the junction left unmatched. CDR3 length: 13 amino acids. In DNA, the CDR3 is TGTGCCAGCAGTGATGGTGGGGGGGATGAGCAGTTCTTC. It encodes CASSDGGGDEQFF.

This clonotype was seen only a few times. CDR3 coding DNA: TGTGCCAGCAGTTCCCCCTACAGGGAGGGAGAGACCCAGTACTTC. Its protein product is CASSSPYREGETQYF. The chain combines TRBV12-3 or TRBV12-4 with TRBJ2-5; possible D gene TRBD2, 7 bases. This CDR3 contains 15 residues. V lost 4 bases and J 4 bases, leaving 16 bases between the germline ends.

This clonotype came up many times. The genes are TRBV27 and TRBJ1-2; 11 bases match TRBD1. With 1 base clipped from V and 7 bases from J, the junction kept 5 bases outside the gene matches. Germline values: CDR1 MNHEY, CDR2 SMNVEV (reference sequence). This CDR3 has 15 amino acids. The CDR3 DNA sequence: TGTGCCAGCAGTTTATTTGGACAGGGGGCGCGTGGCTACACCTTC. Encoded protein: CASSLFGQGARGYTF.

This clonotype appeared many times. The genes are TRBV4-3 and TRBJ2-3; 7 nucleotides line up with TRBD2. Germline V gene lookup returns CDR1 LGHNA and CDR2 YSLEER. Losses at the gene ends were 4 bases for V and 2 bases for J; bases not matched to a gene: 6. The CDR3 is made up of 15 amino acids. Written as DNA, the CDR3 is TGCGCCAGCAGCCTAACGGGAGGCTACACAGATACGCAGTATTTT. It yields the protein CASSLTGGYTDTQYF.

In this sample, this clonotype turned up many times. The chain links TRBV18 to TRBJ2-3, with a weak D call TRBD1 (5 bases). Trimming cost V 5 bases and J 0 bases, with 9 bases left between them. There are 14 residues in the CDR3. The germline CDR1 and CDR2 sequences are KGHSH and LQKENI. CDR3 DNA sequence: TGTGCCAGCTCAGATCAGGGCAGCACAGATACGCAGTATTTT. This sequence encodes CASSDQGSTDTQYF.

This clonotype was counted between two and nine times. The chain combines TRBV7-2 with TRBJ2-3; TRBD2 might be the D (5 bases). The V gene's germline CDR1 is SGHTA and CDR2 FQGNSA. CDR3 size: 14 residues. Deletions cut 0 bases from V and 6 bases from J, with 10 bases between. The CDR3 loop reads CASSLATASDTQYF. DNA of the CDR3: TGTGCCAGCAGCTTAGCGACGGCTAGCGATACGCAGTATTTT.

The rearrangement uses TRBV28 and TRBJ2-5; D uncertain. The germline V gene has CDR1 MDHEN and CDR2 SYDVKM. The CDR3 loop spans 15 amino acids. The V and J ends lost 4 bases and 0 bases respectively, with 12 bases between them. CDR3 amino acids: CASSSRRWNQETQYF. As DNA, the CDR3 is TGTGCCAGCAGTTCTAGAAGGTGGAACCAAGAGACCCAGTACTTC.

The gene calls are TRBV2 and TRBJ2-6; D possibly corresponds to TRBD2 (5 bases). There are 18 residues in the CDR3. The V gene's germline CDR1 is SNHLY and CDR2 FYNNEI. Trimming took 6 bases from V and 0 from J, leaving 18 bases between them. The DNA for the CDR3 is TGTGCCAGCAGGACGTTGAGGACTGATAGCTCTGGGGCCAACGTCCTGACTTTC. This gives the protein CASRTLRTDSSGANVLTF.

Only a few counts were recorded for this clonotype. The gene calls are TRBV11-2 and TRBJ1-2, with TRBD1 as a possible D gene (6 bases). Per the germline V gene, CDR1 is SGHAT and CDR2 is FQNNGV. There are 14 residues in the CDR3. The V and J ends lost 6 bases and 3 bases respectively, with 14 bases between them. The CDR3 here is CASRPTGTHYGYTF. DNA for the CDR3: TGTGCCAGCAGACCCACAGGGACTCACTATGGCTACACCTTC.

The V call is TRBV18, the J call TRBJ2-2; maybe TRBD1 (6 bases). Trimming took 5 bases from V and 4 from J, leaving 11 bases between them. The CDR3 has 14 amino acids. Per germline, CDR1 KGHSH and CDR2 LQKENI. The CDR3 is CASSSGVSTGELFF. The CDR3 DNA sequence: TGTGCCAGCTCATCAGGGGTCTCCACCGGGGAGCTGTTTTTT.

This clonotype has ten or more counts. The CDR3 bases are TGCAGCGCCCGGGGCTTCAATGAGCAGTTCTTC. Residues: CSARGFNEQFF. The chain carries TRBV29-1 and TRBJ2-1, with D perhaps being TRBD1 or TRBD2 (5 bases each). V was trimmed by 7 bases and J by 6 bases, leaving 10 bases between them. The CDR3 is 11 residues long. CDR1 is SQVTM, CDR2 ANQGSEA, per germline.

The gene calls are TRBV20-1 and TRBJ2-5, with D possibly TRBD2 on 5 matching bases. CDR1 and CDR2 (germline): DFQATT, SNEGSKA (reference sequence). This CDR3 has 13 amino acids. The V and J ends lost 6 bases and 5 bases respectively, with 16 bases between them. For the CDR3, the DNA is TGCAGTGCCAACAAGATACCGGGGGAGACCCAGTACTTC. Translated, it gives CSANKIPGETQYF.

The sample holds many counts of this clonotype. V usage is TRBV20-1 and J usage is TRBJ2-2; tentatively, D is TRBD2 (5 bases). Germline V gene data show CDR1 as DFQATT and CDR2 as SNEGSKA (reference sequence). The CDR3 contains 17 residues. V gave up 0 bases and J gave up 5 bases, with 19 bases separating them. Here the CDR3 reads CSARDSGSLSGTGELFF. CDR3 bases: TGCAGTGCTAGAGATAGTGGGTCTCTTTCGGGAACCGGGGAGCTGTTTTTT.

The table lists this clonotype with many counts. V gene TRBV29-1 combines with J gene TRBJ2-7; 8 positions match TRBD1. The CDR3 loop spans 14 amino acids. Trimming removed 3 bases from V and 2 bases from J; junction bases left unmatched: 6. Germline V gene sequence: CDR1 SQVTM, CDR2 ANQGSEA. The CDR3 DNA is TGCAGCGTTGACCTCCGGGACAGGCCCTACGAGCAGTACTTC. As protein: CSVDLRDRPYEQYF.

This clonotype was counted only a few times. The J gene is TRBJ1-2, the V gene TRBV6-1, with D tentatively TRBD1 (5 bases). The CDR3 is made up of 14 amino acids. Trimming removed 7 bases at V and 0 bases at J, with 12 bases between. Germline CDR1 MNHNS, CDR2 SASEGT. CDR3 residues: CASTYGGANYGYTF. Here the CDR3 DNA reads TGTGCCAGCACCTACGGGGGGGCTAACTATGGCTACACCTTC.

This clonotype was detected a few times. The chain carries TRBV20-1 and TRBJ2-3; D is perhaps TRBD1 or TRBD2 (7 bases each). Germline V CDR1 and CDR2: DFQATT, SNEGSKA (reference sequence). Trimming removed 6 bases from V and 4 bases from J, with 17 bases in between. The length of the CDR3 is 14 residues. This chain's CDR3 is CSAIDREGADTQYF. Written as DNA, the CDR3 is TGCAGTGCCATAGACAGGGAGGGCGCAGATACGCAGTATTTT.

There are a few counts of this clonotype. The chain recombines TRBV11-2 with TRBJ2-7; no definite D call. The germline gives CDR1 SGHAT, CDR2 FQNNGV. This CDR3 is 13 amino acids long. Trimming cost V 3 bases and J 3 bases, with 9 bases left between them. CDR3 in DNA: TGTGCCAGCAGCTTCGCCAAGCGCTACGAGCAGTACTTC. It codes for CASSFAKRYEQYF.